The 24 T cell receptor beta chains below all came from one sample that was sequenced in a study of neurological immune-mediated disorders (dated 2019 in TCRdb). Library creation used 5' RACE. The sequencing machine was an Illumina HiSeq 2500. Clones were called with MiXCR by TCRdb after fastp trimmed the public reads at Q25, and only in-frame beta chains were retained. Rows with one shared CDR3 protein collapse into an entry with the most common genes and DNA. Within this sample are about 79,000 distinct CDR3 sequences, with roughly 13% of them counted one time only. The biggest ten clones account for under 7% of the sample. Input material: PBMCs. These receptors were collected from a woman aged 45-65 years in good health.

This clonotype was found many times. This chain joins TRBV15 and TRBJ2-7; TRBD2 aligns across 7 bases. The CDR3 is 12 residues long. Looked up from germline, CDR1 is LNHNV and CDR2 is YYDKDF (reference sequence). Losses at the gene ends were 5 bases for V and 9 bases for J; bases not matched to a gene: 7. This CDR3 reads CATSDAGERQYF. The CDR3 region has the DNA TGTGCCACCAGCGACGCGGGAGAGCGGCAGTACTTC.

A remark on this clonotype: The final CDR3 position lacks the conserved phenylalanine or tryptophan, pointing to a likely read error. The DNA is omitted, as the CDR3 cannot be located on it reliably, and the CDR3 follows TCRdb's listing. This chain's CDR3 is CSVKGGQGRYEQHL. The chain joins TRBV29-1 to TRBJ2-7; the DNA was not compared with TRBD2, the D call given in the table. The germline V gene encodes CDR1 SQVTM and CDR2 ANQGSEA. 14 amino acids form the CDR3, both terminal residues included.

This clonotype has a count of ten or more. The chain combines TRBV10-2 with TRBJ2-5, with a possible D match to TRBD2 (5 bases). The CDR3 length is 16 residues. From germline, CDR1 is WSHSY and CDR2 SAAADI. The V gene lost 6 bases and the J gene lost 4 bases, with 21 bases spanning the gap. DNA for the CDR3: TGCGCCAGCAGGACTCCGAGGGCGGAAGGAGGAGAGACCCAGTACTTC. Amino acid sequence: CASRTPRAEGGETQYF.

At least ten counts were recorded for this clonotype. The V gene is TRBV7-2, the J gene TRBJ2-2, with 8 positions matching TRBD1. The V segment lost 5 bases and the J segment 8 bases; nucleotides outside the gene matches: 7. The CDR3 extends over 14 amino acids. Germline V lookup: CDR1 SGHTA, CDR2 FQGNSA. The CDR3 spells CASSPRTGTGELFF. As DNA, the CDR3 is TGTGCCAGCAGCCCGCGGACAGGGACAGGGGAGCTGTTTTTT.

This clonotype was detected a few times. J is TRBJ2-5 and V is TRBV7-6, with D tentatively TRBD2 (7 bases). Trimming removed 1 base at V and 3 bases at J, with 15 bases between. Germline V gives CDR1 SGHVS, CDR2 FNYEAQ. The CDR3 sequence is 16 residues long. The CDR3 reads CASSLVPGAGEETQYF. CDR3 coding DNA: TGTGCCAGCAGCTTAGTACCGGGGGCGGGGGAAGAGACCCAGTACTTC.

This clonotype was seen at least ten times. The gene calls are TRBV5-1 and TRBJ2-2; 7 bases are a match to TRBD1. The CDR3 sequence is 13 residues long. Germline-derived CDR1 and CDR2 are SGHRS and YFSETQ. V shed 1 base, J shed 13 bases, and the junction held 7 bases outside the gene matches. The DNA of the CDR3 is TGCGCCAGCAGCTTGAAGACAGGGATCTCGCTGTTTTTT. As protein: CASSLKTGISLFF.

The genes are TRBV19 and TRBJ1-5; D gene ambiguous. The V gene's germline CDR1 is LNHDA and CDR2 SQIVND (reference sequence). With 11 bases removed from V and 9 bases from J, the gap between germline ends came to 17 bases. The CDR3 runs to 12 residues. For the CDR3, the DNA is TGTGCCGGACGTGACCCACCGGGGCCCCAGCATTTT. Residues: CAGRDPPGPQHF. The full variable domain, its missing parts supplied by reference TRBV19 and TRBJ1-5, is DGGITQSPKYLFRKEGQNVTLSCEQNLNHDAMYWYRQDPGQGLRLIYYSQIVNDFQKGDIAEGYSVSREKKESFPLTVTSAQKNPTAFYLCAGRDPPGPQHFGDGTRLSIL.

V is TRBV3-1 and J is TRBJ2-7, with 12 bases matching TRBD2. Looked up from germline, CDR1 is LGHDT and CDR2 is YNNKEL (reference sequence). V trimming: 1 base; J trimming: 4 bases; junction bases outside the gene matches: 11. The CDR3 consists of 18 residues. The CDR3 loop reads CASSQGWGGLAGQYEQYF. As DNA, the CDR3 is TGTGCCAGCAGCCAAGGGTGGGGAGGACTAGCGGGACAGTACGAGCAGTACTTC.

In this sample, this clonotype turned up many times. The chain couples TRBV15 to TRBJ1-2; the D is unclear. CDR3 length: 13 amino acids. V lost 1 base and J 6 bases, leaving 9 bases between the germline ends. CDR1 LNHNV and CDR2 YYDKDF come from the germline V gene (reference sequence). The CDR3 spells CATSRARLDGYTF. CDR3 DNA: TGTGCCACCAGCAGAGCGCGGCTGGATGGCTACACCTTC.

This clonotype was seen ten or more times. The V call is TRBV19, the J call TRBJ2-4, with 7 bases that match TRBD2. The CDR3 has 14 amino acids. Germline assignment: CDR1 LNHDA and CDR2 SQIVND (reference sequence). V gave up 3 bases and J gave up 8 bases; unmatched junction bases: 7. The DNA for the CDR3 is TGTGCCAGTAGTATGGGGGGGGATGCGTACATTCAGTACTTC. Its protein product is CASSMGGDAYIQYF. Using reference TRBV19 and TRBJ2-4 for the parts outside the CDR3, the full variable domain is DGGITQSPKYLFRKEGQNVTLSCEQNLNHDAMYWYRQDPGQGLRLIYYSQIVNDFQKGDIAEGYSVSREKKESFPLTVTSAQKNPTAFYLCASSMGGDAYIQYFGAGTRLSVL.

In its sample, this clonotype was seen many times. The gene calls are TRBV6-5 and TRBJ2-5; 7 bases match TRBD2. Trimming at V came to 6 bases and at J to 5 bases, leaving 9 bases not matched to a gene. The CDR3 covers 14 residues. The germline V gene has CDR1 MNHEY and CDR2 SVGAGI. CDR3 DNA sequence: TGTGCCAGCAGCCGCGGGAGTTTTAAGGAGACCCAGTACTTC. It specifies CASSRGSFKETQYF.

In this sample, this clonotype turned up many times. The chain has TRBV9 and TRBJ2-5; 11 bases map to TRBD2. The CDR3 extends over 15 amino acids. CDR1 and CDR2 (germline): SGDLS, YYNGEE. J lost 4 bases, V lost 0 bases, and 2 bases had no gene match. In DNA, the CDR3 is TGTGCCAGCAGCGTAGATAGCGGGAGGGGAGAGACCCAGTACTTC. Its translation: CASSVDSGRGETQYF.

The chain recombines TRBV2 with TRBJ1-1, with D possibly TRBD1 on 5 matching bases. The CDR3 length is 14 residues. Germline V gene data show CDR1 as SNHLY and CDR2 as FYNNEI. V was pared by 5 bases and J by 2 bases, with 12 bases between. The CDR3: CASSLGAINTEAFF. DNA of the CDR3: TGTGCCAGCAGTCTAGGGGCTATAAACACTGAAGCTTTCTTT.

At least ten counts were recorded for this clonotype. CDR3 sequence reads: CASSPQSGGELFF. CDR3 nucleotides: TGTGCCAGCAGTCCCCAATCGGGAGGGGAGCTGTTTTTT. The V gene is TRBV12-3 or TRBV12-4, the J gene TRBJ2-2; a weak D match, TRBD2 (5 bases). V lost 5 bases to trimming and J lost 8 bases, with 12 bases between them. The CDR3 sequence is 13 residues long.

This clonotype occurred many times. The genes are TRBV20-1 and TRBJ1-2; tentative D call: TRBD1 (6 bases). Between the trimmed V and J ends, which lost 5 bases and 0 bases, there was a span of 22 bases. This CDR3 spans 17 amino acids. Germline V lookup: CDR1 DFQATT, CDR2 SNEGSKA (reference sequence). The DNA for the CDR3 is TGCAGTGCTCTGCTAACAGGGCCCTTCGTCACTAACTATGGCTACACCTTC. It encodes CSALLTGPFVTNYGYTF.

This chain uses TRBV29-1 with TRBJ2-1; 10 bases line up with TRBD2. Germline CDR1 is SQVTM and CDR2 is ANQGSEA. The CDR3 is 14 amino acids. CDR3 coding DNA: TGCGTTGAGGGCGGACTAGCGGCTTACAATGAGCAGTTCTTC. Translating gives CVEGGLAAYNEQFF.

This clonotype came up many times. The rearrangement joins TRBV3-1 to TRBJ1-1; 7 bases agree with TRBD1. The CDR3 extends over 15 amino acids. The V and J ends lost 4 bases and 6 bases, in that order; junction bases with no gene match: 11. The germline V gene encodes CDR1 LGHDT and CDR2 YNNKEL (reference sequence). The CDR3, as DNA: TGTGCCAGCAGCCTGATACAGGGGTTCCAGGCTGAAGCTTTCTTT. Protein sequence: CASSLIQGFQAEAFF.

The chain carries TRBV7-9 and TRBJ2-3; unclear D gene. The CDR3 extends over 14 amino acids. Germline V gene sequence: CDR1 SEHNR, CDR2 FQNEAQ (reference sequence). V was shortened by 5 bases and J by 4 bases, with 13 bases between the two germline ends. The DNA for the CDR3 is TGTGCCAGCAGCCTGGGATTTGCCCCAGATACGCAGTATTTT. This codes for CASSLGFAPDTQYF.

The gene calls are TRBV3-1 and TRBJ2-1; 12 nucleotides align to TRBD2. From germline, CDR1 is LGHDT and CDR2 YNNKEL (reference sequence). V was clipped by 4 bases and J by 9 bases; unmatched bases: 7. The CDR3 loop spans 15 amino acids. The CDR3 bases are TGTGCCAGCAGCCCGCTAGCGGGGGGGTCTGGTGAGCAGTTCTTC. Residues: CASSPLAGGSGEQFF.

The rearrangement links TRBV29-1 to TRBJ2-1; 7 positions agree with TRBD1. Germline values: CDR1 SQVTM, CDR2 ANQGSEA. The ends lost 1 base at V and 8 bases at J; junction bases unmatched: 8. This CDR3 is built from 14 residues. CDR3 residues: CSVEGRGQRYEQFF. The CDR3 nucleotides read TGCAGCGTTGAAGGACGGGGACAGCGCTATGAGCAGTTCTTC.

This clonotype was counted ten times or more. The chain's CDR3 is CASSLRGSQETQYF. The CDR3 DNA is TGTGCCAGCAGCTTACGGGGCAGCCAAGAGACCCAGTACTTC. The V call is TRBV7-2, the J call TRBJ2-5; tentatively, D is TRBD1 or TRBD2 (5 bases each). Germline V gene lookup returns CDR1 SGHTA and CDR2 FQGNSA. The CDR3 loop spans 14 amino acids. V lost 2 bases and J 1 base, leaving 8 bases between the germline ends.

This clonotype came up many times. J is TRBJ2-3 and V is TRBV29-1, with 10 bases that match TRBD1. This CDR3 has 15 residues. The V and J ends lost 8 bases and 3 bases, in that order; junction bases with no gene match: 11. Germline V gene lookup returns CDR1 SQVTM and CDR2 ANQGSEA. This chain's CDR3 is CSIRNPGQGTDTQYF. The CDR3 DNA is TGCAGCATACGTAACCCGGGACAGGGGACAGATACGCAGTATTTT.

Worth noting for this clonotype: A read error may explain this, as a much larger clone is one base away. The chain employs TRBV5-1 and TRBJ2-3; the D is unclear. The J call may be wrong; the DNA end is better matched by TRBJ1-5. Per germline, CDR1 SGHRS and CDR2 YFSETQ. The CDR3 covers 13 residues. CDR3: CASSLDSTDTQHF. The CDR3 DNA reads TGCGCCAGCAGCTTGGACAGCACAGATACGCAGCATTTT.

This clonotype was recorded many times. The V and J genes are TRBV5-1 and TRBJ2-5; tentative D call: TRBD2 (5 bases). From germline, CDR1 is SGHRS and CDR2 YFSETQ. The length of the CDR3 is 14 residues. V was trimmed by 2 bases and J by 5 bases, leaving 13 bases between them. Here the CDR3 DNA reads TGCGCCAGCAGCTTCTCGACATGGGAGGAGACCCAGTACTTC. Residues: CASSFSTWEETQYF.